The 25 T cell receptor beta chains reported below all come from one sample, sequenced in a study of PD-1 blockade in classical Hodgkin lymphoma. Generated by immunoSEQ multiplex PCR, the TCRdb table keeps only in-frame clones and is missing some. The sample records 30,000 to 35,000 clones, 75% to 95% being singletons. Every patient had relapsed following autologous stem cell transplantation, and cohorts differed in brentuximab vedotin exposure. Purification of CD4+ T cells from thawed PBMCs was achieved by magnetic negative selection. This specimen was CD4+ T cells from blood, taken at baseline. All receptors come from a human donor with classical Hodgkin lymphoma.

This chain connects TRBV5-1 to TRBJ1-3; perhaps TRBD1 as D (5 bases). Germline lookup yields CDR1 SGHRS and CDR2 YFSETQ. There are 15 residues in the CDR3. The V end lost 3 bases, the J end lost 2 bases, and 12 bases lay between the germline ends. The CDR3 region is CASSWDDRPGNTIYF. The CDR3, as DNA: TGCGCCAGCAGCTGGGACGACAGACCTGGAAACACCATATATTTT.

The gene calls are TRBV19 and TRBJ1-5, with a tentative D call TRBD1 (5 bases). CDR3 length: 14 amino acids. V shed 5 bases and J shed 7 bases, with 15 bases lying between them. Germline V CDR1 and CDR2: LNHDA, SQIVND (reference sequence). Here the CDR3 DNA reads TGTGCCAGTAGTTTCCTTCCCGACAGCCAGCCCCAGCATTTT. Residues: CASSFLPDSQPQHF.

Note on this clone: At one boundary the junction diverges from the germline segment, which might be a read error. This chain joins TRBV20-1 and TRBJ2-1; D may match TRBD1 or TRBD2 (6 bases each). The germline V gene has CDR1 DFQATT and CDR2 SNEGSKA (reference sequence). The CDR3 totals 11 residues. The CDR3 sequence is CSASRPQGGLF. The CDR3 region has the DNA TGCAGTGCTAGCCGGCCGCAAGGGGGGCTCTTC.

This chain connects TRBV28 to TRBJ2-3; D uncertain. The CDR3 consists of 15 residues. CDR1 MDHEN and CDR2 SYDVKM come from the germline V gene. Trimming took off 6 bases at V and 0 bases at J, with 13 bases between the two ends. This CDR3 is CASRPPGPSTDTQYF. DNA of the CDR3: TGTGCCAGCAGACCCCCCGGGCCGAGCACAGATACGCAGTATTTT. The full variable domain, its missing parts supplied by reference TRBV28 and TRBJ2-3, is DVKVTQSSRYLVKRTGEKVFLECVQDMDHENMFWYRQDPGLGLRLIYFSYDVKMKEKGDIPEGYSVSREKKERFSLILESASTNQTSMYLCASRPPGPSTDTQYFGPGTRLTVL.

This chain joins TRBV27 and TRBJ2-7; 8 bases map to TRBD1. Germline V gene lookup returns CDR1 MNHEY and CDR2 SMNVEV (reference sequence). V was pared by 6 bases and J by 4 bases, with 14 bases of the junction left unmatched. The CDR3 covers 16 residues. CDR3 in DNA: TGTGCCAGCAGATCCCAGGGGGCGGCTCTTTTATACGAGCAGTACTTC. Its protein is CASRSQGAALLYEQYF.

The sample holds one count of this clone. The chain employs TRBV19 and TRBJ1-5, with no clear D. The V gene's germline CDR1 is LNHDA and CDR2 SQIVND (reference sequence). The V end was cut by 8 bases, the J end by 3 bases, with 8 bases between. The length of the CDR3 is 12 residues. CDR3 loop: CASDRYNQPQHF. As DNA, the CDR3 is TGTGCCAGTGACCGATACAATCAGCCCCAGCATTTT.

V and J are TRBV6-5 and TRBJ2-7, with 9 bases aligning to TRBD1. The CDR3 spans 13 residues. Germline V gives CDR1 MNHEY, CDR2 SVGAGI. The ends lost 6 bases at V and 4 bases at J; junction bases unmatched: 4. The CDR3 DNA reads TGTGCCAGCAGCCCGGGGACAGGGTACGAGCAGTACTTC. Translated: CASSPGTGYEQYF.

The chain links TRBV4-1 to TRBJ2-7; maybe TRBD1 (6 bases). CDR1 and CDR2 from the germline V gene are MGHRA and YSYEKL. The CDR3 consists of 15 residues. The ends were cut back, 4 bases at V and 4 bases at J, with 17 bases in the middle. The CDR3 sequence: CASSLRDILGYEQYF. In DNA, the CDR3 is TGCGCCAGCAGCCTCCGGGACATTCTGGGTTACGAGCAGTACTTC.

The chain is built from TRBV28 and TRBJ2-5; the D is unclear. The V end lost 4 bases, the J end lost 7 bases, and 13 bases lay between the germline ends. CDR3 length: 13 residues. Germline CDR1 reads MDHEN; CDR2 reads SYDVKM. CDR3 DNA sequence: TGTGCCAGCAGTTCCACCCTAATGGGGACCCAGTACTTC. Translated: CASSSTLMGTQYF.

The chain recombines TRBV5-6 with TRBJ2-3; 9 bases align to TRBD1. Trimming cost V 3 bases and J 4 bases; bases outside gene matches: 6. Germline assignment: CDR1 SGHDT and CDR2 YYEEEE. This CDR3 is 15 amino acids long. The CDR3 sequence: CASSWVGQGPDTQYF. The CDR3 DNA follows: TGTGCCAGCAGCTGGGTGGGACAGGGTCCAGATACGCAGTATTTT.

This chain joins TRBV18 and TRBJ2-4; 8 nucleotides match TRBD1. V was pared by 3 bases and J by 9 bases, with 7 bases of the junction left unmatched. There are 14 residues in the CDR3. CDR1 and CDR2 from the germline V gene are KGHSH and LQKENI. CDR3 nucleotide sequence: TGTGCCAGCTCACCTGGACAGGGAGGCGGCATTCAGTACTTC. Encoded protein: CASSPGQGGGIQYF.

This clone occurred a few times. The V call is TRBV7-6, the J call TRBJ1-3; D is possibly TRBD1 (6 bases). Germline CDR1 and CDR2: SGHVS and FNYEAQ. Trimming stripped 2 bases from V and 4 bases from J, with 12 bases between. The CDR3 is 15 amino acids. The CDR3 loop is CASSLLGHGGNTIYF. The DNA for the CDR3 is TGTGCCAGCAGCTTATTGGGACATGGGGGAAACACCATATATTTT.

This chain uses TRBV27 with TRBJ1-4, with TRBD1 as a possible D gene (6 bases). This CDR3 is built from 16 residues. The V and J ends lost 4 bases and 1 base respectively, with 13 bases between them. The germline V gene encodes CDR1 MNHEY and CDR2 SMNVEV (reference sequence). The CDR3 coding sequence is TGTGCCAGCAGTTCCAAGGGGACATTAACTAATGAAAAACTGTTTTTT. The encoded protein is CASSSKGTLTNEKLFF.

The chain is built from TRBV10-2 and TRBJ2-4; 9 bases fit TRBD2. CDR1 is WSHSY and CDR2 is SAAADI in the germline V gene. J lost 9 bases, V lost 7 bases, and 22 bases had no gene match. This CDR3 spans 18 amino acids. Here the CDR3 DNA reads TGCGCCAGCACCAGCAATAACCCTAGCGGGGCTAGACGGGGCATTCAGTACTTC. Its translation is CASTSNNPSGARRGIQYF.

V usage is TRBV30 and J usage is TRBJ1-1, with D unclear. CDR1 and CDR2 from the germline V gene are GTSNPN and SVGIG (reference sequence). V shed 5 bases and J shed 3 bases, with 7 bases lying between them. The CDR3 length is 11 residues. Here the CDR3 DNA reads TGTGCCTGGGCTCTCGACACTGAAGCTTTCTTT. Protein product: CAWALDTEAFF.

CDR3 DNA: TGTGCCAGCAGCTTGGTACGTTTACCTTACAATGAGCAGTTCTTC. Its translation is CASSLVRLPYNEQFF. The chain combines TRBV5-8 with TRBJ2-1; D is undetermined. V was pared by 0 bases and J by 4 bases, with 11 bases between. CDR3 length equals 15 residues. Germline loops: CDR1 SGHTS, CDR2 YDEGEE.

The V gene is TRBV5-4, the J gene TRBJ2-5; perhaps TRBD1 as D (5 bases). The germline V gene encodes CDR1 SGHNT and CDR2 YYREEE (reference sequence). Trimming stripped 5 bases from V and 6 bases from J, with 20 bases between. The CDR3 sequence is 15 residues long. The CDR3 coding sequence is TGTGCCAGCAGTATACAAGACAGACCATTAAAGACCCAGTACTTC. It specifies CASSIQDRPLKTQYF.

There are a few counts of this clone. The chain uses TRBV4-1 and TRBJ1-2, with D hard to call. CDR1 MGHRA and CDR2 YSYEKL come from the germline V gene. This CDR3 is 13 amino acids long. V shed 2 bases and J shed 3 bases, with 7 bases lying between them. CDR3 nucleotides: TGCGCCAGCAGCCAAACCCGGGACTATGGCTACACCTTC. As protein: CASSQTRDYGYTF.

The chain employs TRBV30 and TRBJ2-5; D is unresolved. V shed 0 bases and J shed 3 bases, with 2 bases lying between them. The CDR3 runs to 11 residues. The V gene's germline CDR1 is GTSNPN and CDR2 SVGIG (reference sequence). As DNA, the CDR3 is TGTGCCTGGAGTGTAGAAGAGACCCAGTACTTC. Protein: CAWSVEETQYF.

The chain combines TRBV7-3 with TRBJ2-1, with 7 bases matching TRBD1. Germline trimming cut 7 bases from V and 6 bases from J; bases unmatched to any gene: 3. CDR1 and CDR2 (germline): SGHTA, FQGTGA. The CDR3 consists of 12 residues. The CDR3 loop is CASKGQSNEQFF. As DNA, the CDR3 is TGTGCCAGCAAGGGACAGAGCAATGAGCAGTTCTTC.

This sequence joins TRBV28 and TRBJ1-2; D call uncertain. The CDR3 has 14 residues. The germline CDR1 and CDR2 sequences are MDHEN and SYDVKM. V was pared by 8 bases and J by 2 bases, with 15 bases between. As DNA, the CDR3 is TGTGCCAGCGATCGTTTGGTCGGGAACTATGGCTACACCTTC. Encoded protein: CASDRLVGNYGYTF.

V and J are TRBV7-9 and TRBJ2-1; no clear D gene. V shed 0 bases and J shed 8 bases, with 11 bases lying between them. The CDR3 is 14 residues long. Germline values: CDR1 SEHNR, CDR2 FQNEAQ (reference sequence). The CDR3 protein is CASSLALSAHEQFF. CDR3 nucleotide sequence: TGTGCCAGCAGCTTAGCCCTTTCTGCCCATGAGCAGTTCTTC.

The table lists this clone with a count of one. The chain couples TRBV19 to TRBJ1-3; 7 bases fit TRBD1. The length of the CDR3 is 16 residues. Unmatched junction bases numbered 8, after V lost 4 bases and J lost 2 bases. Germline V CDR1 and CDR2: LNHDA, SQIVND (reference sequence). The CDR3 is CASSTRQGLAGNTIYF. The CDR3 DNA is TGTGCCAGTAGTACACGACAGGGATTAGCTGGAAACACCATATATTTT.

CDR3 nucleotide sequence: TGTGCCTGGAGTGTACGTCAGACAACTAATGAAAAACTGTTTTTT. Translating gives CAWSVRQTTNEKLFF. This chain links TRBV30 with TRBJ1-4, with D unresolved. The CDR3 length is 15 residues. V dropped 0 bases and J dropped 0 bases, with 8 bases sitting between them. Germline V CDR1 and CDR2: GTSNPN, SVGIG (reference sequence).

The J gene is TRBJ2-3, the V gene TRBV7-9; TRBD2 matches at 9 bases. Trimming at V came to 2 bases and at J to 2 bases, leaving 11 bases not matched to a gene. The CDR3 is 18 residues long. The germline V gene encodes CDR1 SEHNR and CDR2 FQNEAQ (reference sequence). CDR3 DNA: TGTGCCAGCAGCTTACGGAATAAGCGGGAGGTTGACACAGATACGCAGTATTTT. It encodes CASSLRNKREVDTDTQYF.